Below are 2 T cell receptor beta chains sequenced from a single sample in a study of a mutant IDH1 vaccine in newly diagnosed glioma. Time point here: week 5, during vaccination. Vaccinated patients received 300 ug of mutant IDH1 20-mer peptide per dose, with topical imiquimod. The repertoire was sequenced with immunoSEQ multiplex PCR; TCRdb's copy has only in-frame clones and lacks some. The sample consists of under 45,000 clones, more than 80% of them appearing once. These receptors' targets are unknown. The material was PBMCs, obtained from a glioma patient whose treatment included an IDH1 peptide vaccine. The receptor set was obtained from a man aged 45-65 years with glioma.

J is TRBJ1-2 and V is TRBV7-2; unclear D gene. Trimming removed 1 base at V and 8 bases at J, with 17 bases between. Germline assignment: CDR1 SGHTA and CDR2 FQGNSA. This CDR3 has 15 amino acids. In DNA, the CDR3 is TGTGCCAGCAGCTTAGGCGTAGGAGGCTCTCGAGGCTACACCTTC. It encodes CASSLGVGGSRGYTF.

The CDR3 DNA sequence: TGCAGCGTTGGTCACTCCTACAATGAGCAGTTCTTC. Protein product: CSVGHSYNEQFF. J is TRBJ2-1 and V is TRBV29-1; D is unresolved. Trimming took off 4 bases at V and 0 bases at J, with 4 bases between the two ends. The CDR3 length is 12 residues. Germline V gene data show CDR1 as SQVTM and CDR2 as ANQGSEA.